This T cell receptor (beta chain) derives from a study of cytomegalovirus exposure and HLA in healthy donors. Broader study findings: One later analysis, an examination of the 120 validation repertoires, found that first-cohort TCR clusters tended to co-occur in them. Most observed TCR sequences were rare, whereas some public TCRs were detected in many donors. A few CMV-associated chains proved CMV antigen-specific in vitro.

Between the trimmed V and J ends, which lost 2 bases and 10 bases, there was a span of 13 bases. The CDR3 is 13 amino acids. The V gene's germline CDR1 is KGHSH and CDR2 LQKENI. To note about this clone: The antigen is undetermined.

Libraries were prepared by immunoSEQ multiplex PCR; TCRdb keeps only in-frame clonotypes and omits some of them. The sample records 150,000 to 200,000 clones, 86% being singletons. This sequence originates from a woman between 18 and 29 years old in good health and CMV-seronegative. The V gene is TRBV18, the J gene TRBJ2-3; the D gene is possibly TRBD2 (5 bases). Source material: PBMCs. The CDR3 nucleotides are TGTGCCAGCTCACCAGGGAGCCCCCAGGCGCAGTATTTT. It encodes CASSPGSPQAQYF.